The clone carrying this TCR beta chain was observed many times. What it recognizes is unknown. The entry originates in a study of human T cells and chemical hapten exposure. During construction of the library, unique molecular identifiers were attached to individual cDNA molecules for quantitative, reproducible TCR counting. In the source study's methods: Counting gave a median of around 100,000 TCRs per sample, with values ranging from about 23,224 to 700,000. TCRdb analysed the 5' RACE reads with MiXCR anew, one entry per CDR3 protein. The V and J calls come from TCRdb's annotation, not from the publication. The sample lists 110,000 to 150,000 distinct CDR3 sequences, around 4% seen once, with over 1.1% in the top ten. Study-wide results and caveats: With regard to DPC sensitization, TCRs above 1 in 1000 frequency did not change.

Looked up from germline, CDR1 is SGHTA and CDR2 is FQGTGA. The junction had 11 bases not matched to a gene; V was cut back by 5 bases and J by 8 bases. This CDR3 region has 15 residues. The authors' total RNA extraction used unfractionated whole blood. The chain links TRBV7-3 to TRBJ2-1, with 8 bases aligning to TRBD2. This TCR was sampled from a female donor in good health. CDR3 in amino acids: CASSLLTGGSDEQFF. CDR3 DNA: TGTGCCAGCAGCCTACTTACGGGGGGGAGCGATGAGCAGTTCTTC. Supplemented by reference TRBV7-3 and TRBJ2-1, the full variable domain reads GAGVSQTPSNKVTEKGKYVELRCDPISGHTALYWYRQSLGQGPEFLIYFQGTGAADDSGLPNDRFFAVRPEGSVSTLKIQRTERGDSAVYLCASSLLTGGSDEQFFGPGTRLTVL.